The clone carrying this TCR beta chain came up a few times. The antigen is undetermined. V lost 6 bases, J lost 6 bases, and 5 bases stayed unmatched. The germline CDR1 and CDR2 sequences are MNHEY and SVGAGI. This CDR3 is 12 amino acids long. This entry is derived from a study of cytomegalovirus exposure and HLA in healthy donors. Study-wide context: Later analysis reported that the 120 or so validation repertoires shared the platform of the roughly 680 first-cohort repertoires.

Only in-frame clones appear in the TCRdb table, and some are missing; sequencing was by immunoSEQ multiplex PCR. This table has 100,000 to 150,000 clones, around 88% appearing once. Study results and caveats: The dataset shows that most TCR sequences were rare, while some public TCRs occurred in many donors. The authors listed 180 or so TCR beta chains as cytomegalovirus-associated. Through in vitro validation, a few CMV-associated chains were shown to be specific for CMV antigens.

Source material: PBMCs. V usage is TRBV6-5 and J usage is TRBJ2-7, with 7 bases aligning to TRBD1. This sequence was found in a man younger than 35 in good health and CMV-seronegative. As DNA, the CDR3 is TGTGCCAGCAGCCCAACAGGGGTCGAGCAGTACTTC. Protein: CASSPTGVEQYF.